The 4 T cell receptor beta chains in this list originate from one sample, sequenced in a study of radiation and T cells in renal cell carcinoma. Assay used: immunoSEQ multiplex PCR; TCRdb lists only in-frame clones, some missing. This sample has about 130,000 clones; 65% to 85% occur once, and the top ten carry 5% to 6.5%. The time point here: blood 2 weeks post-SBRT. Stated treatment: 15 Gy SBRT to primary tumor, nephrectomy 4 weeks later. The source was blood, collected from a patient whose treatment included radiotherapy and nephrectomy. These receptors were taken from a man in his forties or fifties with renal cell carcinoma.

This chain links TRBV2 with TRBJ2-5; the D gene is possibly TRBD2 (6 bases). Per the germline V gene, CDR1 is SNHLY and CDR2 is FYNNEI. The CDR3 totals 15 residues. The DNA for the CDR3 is TGTGAGAATCGGGGCGGGGTTCGGTCCGAAGAGACCCAGTACTTC. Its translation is CENRGGVRSEETQYF.

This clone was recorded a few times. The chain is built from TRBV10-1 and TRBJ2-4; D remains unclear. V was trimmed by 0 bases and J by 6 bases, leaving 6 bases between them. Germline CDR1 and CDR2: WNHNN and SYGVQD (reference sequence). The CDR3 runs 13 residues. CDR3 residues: CASSESATNIQYF. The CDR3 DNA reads TGCGCCAGCAGTGAGTCGGCTACAAACATTCAGTACTTC.

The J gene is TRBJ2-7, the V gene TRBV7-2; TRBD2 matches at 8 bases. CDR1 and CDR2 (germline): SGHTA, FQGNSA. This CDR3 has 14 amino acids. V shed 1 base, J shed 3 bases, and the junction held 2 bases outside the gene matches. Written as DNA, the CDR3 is TGTGCCAGCAGCTTAGGGCGGGAGGTCTACGAGCAGTACTTC. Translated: CASSLGREVYEQYF. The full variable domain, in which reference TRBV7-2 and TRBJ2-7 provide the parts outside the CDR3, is GAGVSQSPSNKVTEKGKDVELRCDPISGHTALYWYRQSLGQGLEFLIYFQGNSAPDKSGLPSDRFSAERTGGSVSTLTIQRTQQEDSAVYLCASSLGREVYEQYFGPGTRLTVT.

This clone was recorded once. CDR3 coding DNA: TGTGCCAGCAGCTTAGGGACCGCCTCGCTAAACTATGGCTACACCTTC. Translated, it gives CASSLGTASLNYGYTF. This chain uses TRBV7-9 with TRBJ1-2; D is unclear. Germline lookup yields CDR1 SEHNR and CDR2 FQNEAQ (reference sequence). The CDR3 runs 16 residues. Trimming cost V 1 base and J 2 bases, with 14 bases left between them. Full variable domain (remainder filled in from reference TRBV7-9 and TRBJ1-2): DTGVSQNPRHKITKRGQNVTFRCDPISEHNRLYWYRQTLGQGPEFLTYFQNEAQLEKSRLLSDRFSAERPKGSFSTLEIQRTEQGDSAMYLCASSLGTASLNYGYTFGSGTRLTVV.